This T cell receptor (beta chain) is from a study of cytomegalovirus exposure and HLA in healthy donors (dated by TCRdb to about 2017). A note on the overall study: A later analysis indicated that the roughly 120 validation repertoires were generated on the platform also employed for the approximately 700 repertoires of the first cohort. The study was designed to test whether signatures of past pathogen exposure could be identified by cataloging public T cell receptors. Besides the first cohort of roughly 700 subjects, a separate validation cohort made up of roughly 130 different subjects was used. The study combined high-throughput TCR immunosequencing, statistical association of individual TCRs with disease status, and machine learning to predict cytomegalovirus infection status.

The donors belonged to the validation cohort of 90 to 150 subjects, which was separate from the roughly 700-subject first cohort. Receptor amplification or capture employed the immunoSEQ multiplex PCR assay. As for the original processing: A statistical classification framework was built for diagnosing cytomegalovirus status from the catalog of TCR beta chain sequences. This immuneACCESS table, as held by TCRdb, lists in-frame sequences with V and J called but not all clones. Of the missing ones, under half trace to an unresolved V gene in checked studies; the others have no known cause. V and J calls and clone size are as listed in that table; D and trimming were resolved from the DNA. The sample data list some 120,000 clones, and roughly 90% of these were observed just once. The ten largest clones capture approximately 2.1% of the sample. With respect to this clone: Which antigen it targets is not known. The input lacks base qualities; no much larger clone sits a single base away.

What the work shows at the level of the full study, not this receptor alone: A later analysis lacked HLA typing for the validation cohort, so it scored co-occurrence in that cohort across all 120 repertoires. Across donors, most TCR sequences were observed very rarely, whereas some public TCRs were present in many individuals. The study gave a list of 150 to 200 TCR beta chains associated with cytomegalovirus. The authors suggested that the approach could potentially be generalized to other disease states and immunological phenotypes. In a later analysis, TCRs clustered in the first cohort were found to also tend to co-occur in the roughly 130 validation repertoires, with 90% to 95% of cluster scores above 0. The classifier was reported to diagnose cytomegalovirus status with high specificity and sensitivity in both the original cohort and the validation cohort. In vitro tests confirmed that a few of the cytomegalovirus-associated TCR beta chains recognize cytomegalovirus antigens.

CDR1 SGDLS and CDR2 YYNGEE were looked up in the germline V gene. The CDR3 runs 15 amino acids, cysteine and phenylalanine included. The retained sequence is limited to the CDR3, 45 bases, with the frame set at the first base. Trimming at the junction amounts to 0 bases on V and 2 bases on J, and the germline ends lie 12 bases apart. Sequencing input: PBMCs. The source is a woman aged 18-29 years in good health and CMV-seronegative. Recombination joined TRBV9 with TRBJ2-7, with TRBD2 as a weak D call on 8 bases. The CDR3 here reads CASSVAGGTAYEQYF. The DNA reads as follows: TGTGCCAGCAGCGTAGCGGGGGGGACAGCCTACGAGCAGTACTTC.